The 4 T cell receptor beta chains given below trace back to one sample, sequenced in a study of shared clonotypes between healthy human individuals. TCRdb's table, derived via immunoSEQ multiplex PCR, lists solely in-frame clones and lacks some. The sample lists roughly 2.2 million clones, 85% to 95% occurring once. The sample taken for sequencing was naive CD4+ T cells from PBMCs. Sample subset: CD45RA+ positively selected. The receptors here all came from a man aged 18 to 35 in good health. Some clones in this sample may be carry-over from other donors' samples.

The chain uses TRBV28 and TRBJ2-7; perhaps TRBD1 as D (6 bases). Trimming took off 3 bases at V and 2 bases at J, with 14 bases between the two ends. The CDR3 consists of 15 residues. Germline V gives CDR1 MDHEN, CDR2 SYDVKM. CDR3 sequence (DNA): TGTGCCAGCAGTTTTGGACAGCGTGGGGCCTACGAGCAGTACTTC. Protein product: CASSFGQRGAYEQYF.

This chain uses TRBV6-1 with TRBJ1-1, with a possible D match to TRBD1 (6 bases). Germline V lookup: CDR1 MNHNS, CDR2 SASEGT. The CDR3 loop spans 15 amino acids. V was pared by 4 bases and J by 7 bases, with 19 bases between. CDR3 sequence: CASSAPDGQTIEAFF. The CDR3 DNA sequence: TGTGCCAGCAGTGCGCCTGACGGACAGACGATTGAAGCTTTCTTT.

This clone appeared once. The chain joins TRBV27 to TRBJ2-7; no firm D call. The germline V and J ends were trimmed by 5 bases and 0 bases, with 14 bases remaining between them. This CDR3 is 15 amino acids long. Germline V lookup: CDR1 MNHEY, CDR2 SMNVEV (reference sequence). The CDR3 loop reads CASSPWWSSSYEQYF. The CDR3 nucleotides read TGTGCCAGCAGTCCATGGTGGAGTAGCTCCTACGAGCAGTACTTC.

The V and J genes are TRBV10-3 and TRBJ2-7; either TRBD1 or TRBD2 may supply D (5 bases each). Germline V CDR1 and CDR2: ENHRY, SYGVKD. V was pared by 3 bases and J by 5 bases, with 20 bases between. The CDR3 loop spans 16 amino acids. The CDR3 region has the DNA TGTGCCATCAGTGAAGATCGGGGCAGAAATATTGACGAGCAGTACTTC. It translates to CAISEDRGRNIDEQYF.